Described below is a single TCR beta chain sequence and its context. This clone was observed once. There is no known antigen for this receptor. Base qualities are not at hand, and no much larger clone is one base apart. The source of the sample is a study of cytomegalovirus exposure and HLA in healthy donors (dated by TCRdb to about 2017). Regarding the research as a whole: According to an earlier analysis of around 600 of the donors, about 179 million T cells yielded roughly 110 million unique TCR beta sequences and around 300 Gb of sequence data. An early release covering roughly 600 HLA-typed donors comprised around 300 gigabases of sequencing data and tens of millions of unique TCR sequences. The genetic ancestry cluster associated with self-reported Caucasian donors included 81% of the roughly 380 genotyped donors. The study aimed to test whether signatures of past pathogen exposure could be identified by cataloging public T cell receptors. The study profiled the T cell repertoires of 500 to 800 subjects by immunosequencing and related them to cytomegalovirus serostatus. A separate validation cohort of more than 100 different subjects was used in addition to the approximately 700-subject first cohort. High-throughput TCR immunosequencing, statistical association of individual TCRs with disease status, and machine learning were combined to predict cytomegalovirus infection status. To study patterns of TCR occurrence, a later analysis re-analyzed previously published TCR beta repertoires from 666 donors and added high-resolution HLA genotyping. Rather than drawing on any new phenotypic data, the later analysis identified candidate immune exposures from TCR beta sequences and the way those sequences occurred across donors. In an earlier analysis of 587 of the donors, high-throughput TCR beta sequencing was used to judge whether each TCR beta V gene segment behaved as functional or pseudogenic. Donor age, sex, ethnicity and CMV serostatus were collected together with the repertoire data. A later genetic analysis used genome-wide SNP genotypes for about three fifths of the 666 donors, treating that subset as a discovery cohort. All discovery cohort repertoires had been generated on a single sequencing platform. Class I and class II HLA loci were covered by the typing at four-digit resolution. Typing coverage varied by locus: about 629-640 donors for A, B, C, DRB1 and DQB1; around 560 for DQA1; more than 600 for DPA1; about 450 for DPB1. Four or five DR-DQ haplotypes were treated as single units for association and clustering because of strong linkage in the cohort. Among roughly 400 genotyped donors of the cohort, an average of around 250,000 unique TCR beta nucleotide sequences was sequenced per donor, of which roughly 17% were non-productive.

Libraries were made using the immunoSEQ multiplex PCR assay. The multiplex PCR relied on a mix of 60 forward primers for TCR Vbeta segments and 13 reverse primers for TCR Jbeta segments. The CDR3 region of rearranged TCR beta genes was amplified from genomic DNA by a multiplex PCR assay. The amplified TCR beta libraries were sequenced on the Illumina HiSeq System as 87-base-pair reads. As for how the authors treated the data: Across the 670 or so repertoires, a later analysis counted around 80 million unique TCR beta chains, some 11 million of which were shared by at least two donors. Raw reads were error-corrected and collapsed into unique sequences with a nearest-neighbor algorithm that merged closely related sequences to remove PCR and sequencing errors. CDR3 sequences were aligned to IMGT reference sequences to assign V, D and J gene segments. For a sequence to be retained, at least a six-nucleotide match to both a V gene segment and a J gene segment was required. A rearrangement counted as productive if the CDR3 had no stop codons and remained in frame with V and J, and every other rearrangement counted as non-productive. CDR3 was defined by IMGT convention, running from the second conserved V-encoded cysteine to the conserved J-encoded phenylalanine. Sequences without an unambiguous match to a single V gene segment were excluded from the earlier analysis of 450 to 650 of the donors. An earlier analysis of some 610 of the donors called V segments functional above 56.7% productive rearrangements and segregating when the between-donor standard deviation exceeded 5%. A statistical classification framework was built to diagnose cytomegalovirus status from the catalog of TCR beta chain sequences. A later analysis assigned V and J genes by comparing TCR nucleotide sequences with IMGT/GENE-DB human TR gene sequences. The TCRdist pipeline was used in a later analysis to assign CDR3 sequences and most-parsimonious VDJ recombination scenarios. In a later analysis, each TCR beta chain was defined by its CDR3 amino acid sequence together with its V-gene family, and reads lacking a unique V-gene family were excluded. To address suspected cross-contamination and a sequencing artifact, a later analysis removed roughly 640 highly shared, low-generation-probability nucleotide sequences. A later analysis calculated a clonal expansion index for each public chain from normalized within-repertoire ranks of inferred template counts. Generation probabilities in a later analysis came from a VDJ recombination model fitted to out-of-frame rearrangements, and those results were checked against IGoR. A later analysis scored TCR-TCR, TCR-HLA and TCR-CMV co-occurrence with hypergeometric tests, applying a repertoire-size bias correction to TCR pairs. In a later analysis, false discovery rates were estimated by permuting HLA or CMV assignments 20 times. In a later analysis, co-occurring TCRs were grouped using DBSCAN, and TCRdist sequence similarity was added for clustering within HLA-allele-positive subsets. Co-occurrence clustering excluded repertoires with fewer than 30,000 or more than 120,000 public chains, plus five with anomalous nucleotide sharing. In TCRdb, the immuneACCESS table is reduced to in-frame sequences with V and J assigned. These tables do not hold every clone; where another copy was compared, an unresolved V gene accounts for under half, and the others remain unexplained. The DNA was the basis for D and trimming; V, J and clone size are from that table. The sample table contains roughly 110,000 clones; only one count was recorded for roughly four fifths of them. The ten largest account for roughly 3.6% of the sample.

What the study reported, not specific to this receptor: In a later analysis, HLA-associated TCR beta chains showed more clonal expansion and lower generation probabilities than non-associated chains that were equally common. The classifier was reported to diagnose cytomegalovirus status with high specificity and sensitivity in both the original and validation cohorts. When HLA alleles, especially DR and DQ, strongly co-occurred, attributing TCR associations to individual alleles was difficult. A later analysis found that TCR association rates varied across HLA loci, with DRB1 alleles showing the most associated TCRs and HLA-C alleles the fewest. In a later analysis, several top co-occurrence clusters were reported to appear linked to parvovirus B19, influenza, CMV and Epstein-Barr virus. In vitro tests confirmed that three of the cytomegalovirus-associated TCR beta chains recognize cytomegalovirus antigens. The authors suggested that the approach could potentially be generalized to other disease states and immunological phenotypes. An association between a missense DCLRE1C variant and V-gene and J-gene trimming of TCR beta chains was found in a later genetic analysis and replicated in an independent cohort. Because the 87-base-pair reads could not distinguish some IMGT-functional V segments, including TRBV6-2 and TRBV6-3, those segments were excluded. The cohort was sequenced for TCR beta chains only, and without alpha or paired-chain data the features that could be detected were limited. While some public TCRs were present in many individuals, most TCR sequences turned up only very rarely across donors. A cluster of highly shared sequence variants was judged likely to be a technical artifact of the sequencing pipeline. Because some donors lacked HLA typing at each locus, the association tests relied only on the typed subset. Compared with the approximately 600-donor mean, donors in an Asian-associated ancestry cluster had fewer N-insertions in productive TCRs, according to a later genetic analysis. Correlated functional status among segregating V segments might be attributable to linkage disequilibrium, but an unknown experimental factor could not be ruled out. Specific HLA alleles were associated with 15,000 to 20,000 TCR beta sequences at a false discovery rate of 0.05 in a later analysis. CMV serostatus was the only immune exposure information available for the cohort. In an earlier analysis of 587 of the donors, most TCR beta V segments appeared in productive rearrangements about 90% or about 30% of the time, broadly matching IMGT annotations. Most CMV-associated TCR beta chains appeared to be HLA-restricted in a later analysis, and the HLA associations seemed to be driven largely by CMV exposure. Some 15 rarely observed V segments, including chromosome 9 orphons, were excluded from the earlier analysis of some 590 of the donors because counts were too low. A further reported finding was that TCR beta sequences accurately predicted the HLA-A and HLA-B alleles for most subjects in the first cohort. The study gave a list of about 150 TCR beta chains associated with cytomegalovirus. Presence/absence analyses assumed roughly uniform sequencing depth across donors, an assumption that may not hold.

The cohort was made up of 500 to 800 healthy bone marrow donors. All cohort members were sampled while nominally healthy, although unrecorded immune exposures were likely present. The donor was CMV seronegative and belonged to the group of several hundred seronegative cohort members. Each donor provided a peripheral blood sample, and peripheral blood mononuclear cells were used for TCR beta sequencing. The Qiagen DNeasy Blood Extraction Kit was used to extract genomic DNA from the blood cell samples. From its cysteine to its phenylalanine, the CDR3 spans 14 amino acids. Solely the CDR3 DNA is kept, with 42 bases framed from the first base. CDR1 and CDR2, per the germline V gene (reference sequence), are LNHDA and SQIVND. V sheds 8 bases and J sheds 5 bases, leaving 18 bases between their ends.

The specimen sequenced was PBMCs. The sequence derives from a man in his 60s in good health and CMV-seronegative. In this chain, TRBV19 is recombined with TRBJ1-1; possibly the D gene is TRBD1, per 6 matching bases. The CDR3 in this case is CASEKQGIRTEAFF. The sequenced DNA is TGTGCCAGTGAGAAACAGGGTATAAGGACTGAAGCTTTCTTT.